This T cell receptor (beta chain) was profiled in a study of blood T cell repertoires in COVID-19 (dated by TCRdb to between 2020 and 2021). A note on the overall study: The collaborator samples originated in the United States, Italy and Spain and spanned the acute and convalescent phases of COVID-19. The prospective study material was composed of cDNA or gDNA derived from T cells, B-cell-depleted T cells, or PBMCs. Subjects who had been exposed to COVID-19, were actively infected with it, or had recovered from it provided the deeply sampled blood TCRbeta repertoires that made up the dataset. A freely available public database, intended as a resource for researchers studying the immune response to SARS-CoV-2, is where the repertoires were released. Samples were obtained from the ongoing ImmuneRACE study (first 160 participants) and from 950 to 1,500 subjects provided by 6 global collaborators. A de-identified subject ID, COVID-19 status, age in years and sex were almost always included in the sample metadata. Where HLA class I and class II types were available, the types were taken from metadata supplied by the sample provider, not from assay-based typing. Beyond this particular receptor, the publication reports: The amount of clinical and demographic metadata varied by source and participant and was provided uncurated.

V and J are truncated by 0 bases and 9 bases respectively, leaving an intervening sequence of 14 bases. The germline V gene gives CDR1 as MNHNS and CDR2 as SASEGT. The CDR3, from cysteine to phenylalanine, totals 14 residues. CDR3 DNA only is kept here, 42 bases in frame from base 1. TCRbeta CDR3 regions were amplified from genomic DNA by means of the immunoSEQ Assay, a bias-controlled multiplex PCR. As for the original processing: Within the assay, amplification of reference gene primers was used to estimate how many nucleated cells each sample contained. To quantify the absolute abundance of each unique TCRbeta CDR3 rearrangement, sequence reads were collapsed and filtered. For each sample, productive Simpson clonality was calculated as the square root of Simpson's diversity index over productive rearrangements. TCRdb stores this immuneACCESS table with in-frame sequences only. Part of the clones is absent; in the studies checked, under half of the shortfall reflects unresolved V genes, and no reason is known for the rest. For V, J and clone size, that table is used; D and trimming come from the DNA. The sample table records about 460,000 clones; 80% to 90% of these occur just once. Clones ranked in the top ten supply approximately 8% of the sample.

In the prospective study, participants were about 18 to 100 years old, resided in 25 or so geographic areas of the United States, and were enrolled through a virtual design. To assign participants to cohorts, the prospective study relied on clinical history that participants themselves reported in a screening survey and a study questionnaire. Recovered participants in ImmuneRACE Cohort 3 were defined as having two consecutive negative NP/OP PCR tests, clearance from a healthcare professional, or resolution of symptoms. In the prospective study, whole blood, serum and a nasopharyngeal or oropharyngeal swab were collected from each participant by mobile phlebotomists. Over a roughly 2-month period, participants in the prospective study had the option of providing additional blood draws and questionnaires. Before DNA extraction, blood samples from the prospective study were shipped at room temperature or frozen.

As to this clone: No antigen is known for it. One base away there is no much larger clone; base qualities are not given.

The rearranged segments are TRBV6-1 and TRBJ1-2; no D gene call is confident. The TCR comes from a woman aged 60 to 75 who had recovered from COVID-19. Sequencing used PBMCs or T cells enriched from blood (not recorded which). The CDR3 region has the sequence CASSEALGRFRYTF. The nucleotides are TGTGCCAGCAGTGAAGCGCTTGGCAGGTTCCGCTACACCTTC.